The TCR beta chain under discussion was sequenced for a study of post-analysis software for immune sequencing data. Overall study findings and caveats: Roughly 5 TRBV segments occurring more often in patients than controls included TRBV5-6, TRBV5-1 and TRBV20-1. Those with multiple sclerosis, the patient group, showed significantly lower normalized Chao1 diversity than controls.

cDNA libraries for TCR beta contained unique molecular identifiers. Roughly 500,000 cDNA molecules were obtained per 1 to 10 million input T cells. Via MiXCR, TCRdb re-called the PCR reads, giving one row per CDR3 protein. Among about 160,000 distinct CDR3 sequences listed, roughly 34% were seen once. Germline V CDR1 and CDR2: DFQATT, SNEGSKA (reference sequence). The CDR3 length is 14 residues. This clonotype occurred a few times. Its antigen is not identified. Here the sequenced sample was blood, taken after autologous hematopoietic stem cell transplantation. The chain recombines TRBV20-1 with TRBJ2-4; D might be TRBD1 or TRBD2, each matching 5 bases. The DNA end lines up better with TRBJ2-5; the J call may be wrong. The TCR sequence derives from a girl between 10 and 17 years old with multiple sclerosis. CDR3 nucleotide sequence: TGCAGTGCTAGTCGTGACGGGACGGGGGAGACCCAGTACTTC. Translation: CSASRDGTGETQYF.